The 8 T cell receptor beta chains in this list originate from one sample, sequenced in a study of metastatic and nonmetastatic thyroid tumors. Each patient came to thyroid surgery without any prior treatment (of any kind). TCRdb re-called the PCR reads with MiXCR. This sample has about 39,000 clones, with approximately 17% found just once. What was sequenced was tumor tissue. The source of these receptors is a female donor with papillary thyroid cancer or a benign thyroid nodule (not recorded which). Some clones in this sample may be carry-over from other donors' samples.

This clone was counted at least ten times. V gene TRBV7-2 combines with J gene TRBJ2-5; D tentatively fits TRBD1 or TRBD2 (7 bases each). The germline V gene encodes CDR1 SGHTA and CDR2 FQGNSA. V was cut by 5 bases and J by 4 bases, with 17 bases left in between. The CDR3 extends over 15 amino acids. The CDR3 DNA is TGTGCCAGCAGCAGCCAGGGGGGGGCGGGAGAGACCCAGTACTTC. Its translation: CASSSQGGAGETQYF.

Relative to its sample, this clone is medium-sized. This sequence joins TRBV19 and TRBJ2-7, with 8 positions matching TRBD1. The germline CDR1 and CDR2 sequences are LNHDA and SQIVND (reference sequence). V trimming: 6 bases; J trimming: 1 base; junction bases outside the gene matches: 8. The CDR3 is 15 residues long. CDR3 in DNA: TGTGCCAGTAGCCGCCGTACAGGGGGATCCTACGAGCAGTACTTC. Protein sequence: CASSRRTGGSYEQYF.

This clone came up many times. V gene TRBV5-8 combines with J gene TRBJ1-4, with 9 bases identical to TRBD1. Germline CDR1 is SGHTS and CDR2 is YDEGEE. V shed 7 bases, J shed 7 bases, and the junction held 11 bases outside the gene matches. This CDR3 region has 15 residues. In DNA form, the CDR3 reads TGTGCCAGCCTAGACAGGGGGACCGCGGCTGAAAAACTGTTTTTT. It yields the protein CASLDRGTAAEKLFF.

Ten or more counts support this clone. The chain combines TRBV6-1 with TRBJ2-1; D not resolved. Germline V gives CDR1 MNHNS, CDR2 SASEGT. Trimming removed 2 bases from V and 1 base from J, with 9 bases in between. This CDR3 is built from 15 residues. The CDR3 protein is CASSEWASSYNEQFF. In DNA form, the CDR3 reads TGTGCCAGCAGTGAATGGGCTTCTTCCTACAATGAGCAGTTCTTC.

As for this clone: An end of the junction does not agree with germline; a read error may underlie this. The V gene is TRBV20-1, the J gene TRBJ2-7; TRBD2 matches at 9 bases. The CDR3 is made up of 16 amino acids. CDR1 is DFQATT, CDR2 SNEGSKA, per germline (reference sequence). CDR3 residues: CIARGLAGASSYEHYF. The DNA of the CDR3 is TGCATTGCTAGGGGGTTAGCGGGGGCAAGCTCCTACGAGCATTACTTC.

The chain combines TRBV30 with TRBJ1-5, with D perhaps matching TRBD1 (5 bases). Germline loops: CDR1 GTSNPN, CDR2 SVGIG (reference sequence). V lost 2 bases and J 7 bases, leaving 18 bases between the germline ends. The CDR3 runs to 15 residues. The CDR3 is CAWSHTLGVGQPQHF. The CDR3 DNA follows: TGTGCCTGGAGTCACACACTGGGGGTCGGGCAGCCCCAGCATTTT. Combining the CDR3 with reference TRBV30 and TRBJ1-5 gives the whole variable domain SQTIHQWPATLVQPVGSPLSLECTVEGTSNPNLYWYRQAAGRGLQLLFYSVGIGQISSEVPQNLSASRPQDRQFILSSKKLLLSDSGFYLCAWSHTLGVGQPQHFGDGTRLSIL.

Concerning this clone: Germline and junction disagree at one end, which may indicate a read error. This chain connects TRBV20-1 to TRBJ1-6, with 8 bases matching TRBD1. This CDR3 is 15 amino acids long. Germline assignment: CDR1 DFQATT and CDR2 SNEGSKA (reference sequence). CDR3 sequence reads: CSARDGAGGGSTLHF. CDR3 coding DNA: TGCAGTGCTAGAGATGGGGCAGGGGGCGGTTCAACCCTCCACTTT.

There are many counts of this clone. The CDR3 region has the DNA TGCGCCAGCAGCTTAGGGGGCGATTGGGGCCACAACTCCTACAATGAGCAGTTCTTC. Translation gives CASSLGGDWGHNSYNEQFF. This chain joins TRBV5-1 and TRBJ2-1; 7 bases agree with TRBD1. The germline CDR1 and CDR2 sequences are SGHRS and YFSETQ. The CDR3 length is 19 residues. Losses at the gene ends were 2 bases for V and 0 bases for J; bases not matched to a gene: 14.